This TCR beta chain was sequenced for a study of shared clonotypes between healthy human individuals. Deep was the level at which the assay was run. Profiling relied on immunoSEQ multiplex PCR, and the TCRdb table lists in-frame clones only, not all of them. The sample comprises about 2.3 million clones, 90% to 95% of which are singletons, and 0.39% rests with the top ten. The CDR3 totals 11 residues. V was pared by 5 bases and J by 1 base, with 3 bases between. Per germline, CDR1 PRHDT and CDR2 FYEKMQ (reference sequence). CD45RA+ naive and CD45RA-negative memory subsets were separated from CD4+ cells.

Sequencing was done on a sample of naive CD4+ T cells from PBMCs. The subset denotes: CD45RA+ positively selected. The J gene is TRBJ2-7, the V gene TRBV13, with D uncertain. The clonotype comes from a man between 18 and 35 years old in good health. Some clones in this sample may be carry-over from other donors' samples. The CDR3 is CASSQSYEQYF. DNA for the CDR3: TGTGCCAGCAGCCAATCCTACGAGCAGTACTTC.